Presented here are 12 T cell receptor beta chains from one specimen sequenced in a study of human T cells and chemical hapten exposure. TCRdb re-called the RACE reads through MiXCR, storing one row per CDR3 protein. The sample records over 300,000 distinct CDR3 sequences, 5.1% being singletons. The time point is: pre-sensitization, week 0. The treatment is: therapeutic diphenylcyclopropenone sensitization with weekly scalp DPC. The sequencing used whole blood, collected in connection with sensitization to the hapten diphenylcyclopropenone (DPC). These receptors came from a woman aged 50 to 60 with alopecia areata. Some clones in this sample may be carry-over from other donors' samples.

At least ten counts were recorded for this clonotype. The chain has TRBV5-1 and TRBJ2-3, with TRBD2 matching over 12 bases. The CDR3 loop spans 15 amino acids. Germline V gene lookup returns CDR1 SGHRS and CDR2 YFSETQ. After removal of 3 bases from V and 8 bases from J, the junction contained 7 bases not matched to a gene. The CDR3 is CASSSTSGGRGTQYF. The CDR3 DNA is TGCGCCAGCAGCTCAACTAGCGGGGGGCGAGGTACGCAGTATTTT.

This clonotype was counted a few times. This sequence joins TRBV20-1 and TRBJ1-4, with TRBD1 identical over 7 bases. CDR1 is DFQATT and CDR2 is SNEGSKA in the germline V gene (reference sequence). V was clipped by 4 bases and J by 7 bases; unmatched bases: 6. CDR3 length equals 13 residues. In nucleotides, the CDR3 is TGCAGTGCTAAATGGGACAGAGGTGAAAAACTGTTTTTT. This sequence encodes CSAKWDRGEKLFF.

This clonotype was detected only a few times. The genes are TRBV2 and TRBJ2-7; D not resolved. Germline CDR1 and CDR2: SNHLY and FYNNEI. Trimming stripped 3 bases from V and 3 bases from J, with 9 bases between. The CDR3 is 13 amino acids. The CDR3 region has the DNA TGTGCCAGCAGTGAGCCCGCAGTCTACGAGCAGTACTTC. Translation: CASSEPAVYEQYF.

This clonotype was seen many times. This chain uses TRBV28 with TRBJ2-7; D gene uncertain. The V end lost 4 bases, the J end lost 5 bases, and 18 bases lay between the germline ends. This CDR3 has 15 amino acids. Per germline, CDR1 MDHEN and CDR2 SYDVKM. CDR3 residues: CASSSTRTRVDEQYF. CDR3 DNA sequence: TGTGCCAGCAGTTCTACACGGACCCGGGTGGACGAGCAGTACTTC.

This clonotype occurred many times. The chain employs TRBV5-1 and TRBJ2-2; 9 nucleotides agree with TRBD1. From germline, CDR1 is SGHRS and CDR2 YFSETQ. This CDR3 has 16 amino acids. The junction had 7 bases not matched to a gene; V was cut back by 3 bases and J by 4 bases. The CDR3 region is CASSSGQGVGTGELFF. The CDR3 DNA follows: TGCGCCAGCAGCTCGGGACAGGGAGTCGGCACCGGGGAGCTGTTTTTT.

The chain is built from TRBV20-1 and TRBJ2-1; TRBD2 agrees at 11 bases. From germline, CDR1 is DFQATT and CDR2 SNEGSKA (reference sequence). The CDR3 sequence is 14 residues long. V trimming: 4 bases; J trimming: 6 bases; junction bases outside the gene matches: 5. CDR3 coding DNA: TGCAGTGCTACCTCTAGCGGGGGGTCCAATGAGCAGTTCTTC. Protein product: CSATSSGGSNEQFF.

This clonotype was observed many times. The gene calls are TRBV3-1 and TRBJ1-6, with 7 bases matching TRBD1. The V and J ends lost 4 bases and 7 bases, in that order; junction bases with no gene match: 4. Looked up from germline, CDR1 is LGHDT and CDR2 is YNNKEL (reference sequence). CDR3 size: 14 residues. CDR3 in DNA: TGTGCCAGCAGCCCGAGACAGGGAAATTCACCCCTCCACTTT. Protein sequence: CASSPRQGNSPLHF.

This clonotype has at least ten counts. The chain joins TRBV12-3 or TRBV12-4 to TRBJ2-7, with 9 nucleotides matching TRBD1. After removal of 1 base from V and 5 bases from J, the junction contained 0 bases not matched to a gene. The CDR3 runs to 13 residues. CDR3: CASSLGTGDEQYF. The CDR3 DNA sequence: TGTGCCAGCAGTTTAGGGACAGGGGACGAGCAGTACTTC.

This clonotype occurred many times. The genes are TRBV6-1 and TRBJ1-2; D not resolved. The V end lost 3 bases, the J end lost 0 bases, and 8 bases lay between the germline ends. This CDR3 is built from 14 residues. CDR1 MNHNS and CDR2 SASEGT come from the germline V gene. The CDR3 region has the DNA TGTGCCAGCAGTGAGGGCAGGCCTAACTATGGCTACACCTTC. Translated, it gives CASSEGRPNYGYTF.

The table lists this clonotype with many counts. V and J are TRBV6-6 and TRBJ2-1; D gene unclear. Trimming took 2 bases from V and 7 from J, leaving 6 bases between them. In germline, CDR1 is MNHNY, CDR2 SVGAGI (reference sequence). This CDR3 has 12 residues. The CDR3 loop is CASSYGQNEQFF. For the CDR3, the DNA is TGTGCCAGCAGTTACGGCCAGAATGAGCAGTTCTTC.

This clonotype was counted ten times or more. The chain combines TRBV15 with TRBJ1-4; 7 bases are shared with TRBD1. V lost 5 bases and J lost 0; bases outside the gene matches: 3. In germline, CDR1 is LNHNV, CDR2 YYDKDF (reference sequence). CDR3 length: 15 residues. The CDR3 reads CATSGTATTNEKLFF. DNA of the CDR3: TGTGCCACCAGCGGGACAGCCACAACTAATGAAAAACTGTTTTTT.

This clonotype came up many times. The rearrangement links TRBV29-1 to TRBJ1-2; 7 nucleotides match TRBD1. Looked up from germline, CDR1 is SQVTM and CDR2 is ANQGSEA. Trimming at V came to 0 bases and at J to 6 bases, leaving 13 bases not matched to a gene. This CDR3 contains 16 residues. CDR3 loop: CSVEDLHRGRSHGYTF. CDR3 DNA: TGCAGCGTTGAAGATCTTCACAGGGGCAGATCCCATGGCTACACCTTC.